Following are 24 T cell receptor beta chains from one sample sequenced in a study of spatial heterogeneity in lung cancer. Sample time point: sample taken at primary tumor resection. Their antigen targets remain unknown. Each CDR3 protein is one row after TCRdb ran MiXCR on the 5' RACE reads. The sample contains about 16,000 distinct CDR3 sequences, around 7.1% of which appear only once. Study-wide findings and caveats: Tracking of tumor mutation counts was seen in expanded intratumoral alpha and beta TCR counts.

Material: lung tumor tissue, obtained at surgery. These receptor sequences come from a female donor with early-stage non-small cell lung cancer.

Comment on this clonotype: The library was designed around alpha chains, so this beta chain is a stray read whose abundance carries little weight. The chain combines TRBV12-3 or TRBV12-4 with TRBJ2-3, with D perhaps matching TRBD1 (5 bases). V was shortened by 5 bases and J by 0 bases, with 15 bases between the two germline ends. CDR3 size: 16 residues. The CDR3 bases are TGTGCCAGCAGTCGACAGAGCCGCTCTAGCACAGATACGCAGTATTTT. This codes for CASSRQSRSSTDTQYF.

In this sample, this clonotype turned up many times. Since the library was made to target alpha chains, this beta chain is a stray read and its abundance is not meaningful. V is TRBV24-1 and J is TRBJ2-5, with TRBD1 matching over 9 bases. Germline values: CDR1 KGHDR, CDR2 SFDVKD. Trimming removed 5 bases from V and 4 bases from J; junction bases left unmatched: 1. The CDR3 runs 13 residues. Here the CDR3 reads CATSATGGETQYF. CDR3 in DNA: TGTGCCACCAGTGCGACAGGGGGAGAGACCCAGTACTTC.

This clonotype was seen repeatedly, ten times or more. With the library built for alpha chains, this beta chain is off target and its frequency is not meaningful. V and J are TRBV6-1 and TRBJ1-2; tentative D call: TRBD1 (6 bases). This CDR3 contains 13 residues. The germline V and J ends were trimmed by 7 bases and 4 bases, with 13 bases remaining between them. CDR1 is MNHNS, CDR2 SASEGT, per germline. CDR3 region: CASIQGPLYGYTF. The CDR3 DNA is TGTGCCAGCATACAGGGACCCCTCTATGGCTACACCTTC.

This clonotype turned up a few times. This beta chain is an unintended read in a library built for alpha chains; its size means little. V and J are TRBV5-1 and TRBJ2-5; possibly TRBD2 for D (5 bases). V lost 4 bases and J lost 5, with 12 bases in between. This CDR3 spans 13 amino acids. Germline assignment: CDR1 SGHRS and CDR2 YFSETQ. In DNA form, the CDR3 reads TGCGCCAGCAGCAGAGCTAGCAGCGAGACCCAGTACTTC. Protein sequence: CASSRASSETQYF.

Many counts were recorded for this clonotype. The size of this beta chain means little, since it is a stray read in a library made for alpha chains. The rearrangement uses TRBV7-6 and TRBJ1-1; D not certain. The CDR3 is made up of 14 amino acids. Germline CDR1 reads SGHVS; CDR2 reads FNYEAQ. V shed 2 bases and J shed 2 bases, with 9 bases lying between them. The CDR3 sequence is CASSLSGPNTEAFF. The CDR3 nucleotides read TGTGCCAGCAGCTTAAGCGGGCCAAACACTGAAGCTTTCTTT. Supplemented by reference TRBV7-6 and TRBJ1-1, the full variable domain reads GAGVSQSPRYKVTKRGQDVALRCDPISGHVSLYWYRQALGQGPEFLTYFNYEAQQDKSGLPNDRFSAERPEGSISTLTIQRTEQRDSAMYRCASSLSGPNTEAFFGQGTRLTVV.

The table lists this clonotype with many counts. As an off-target read in a library built for alpha chains, this beta chain has a frequency of little significance. This chain joins TRBV5-4 and TRBJ2-5; 10 nucleotides line up with TRBD1. J lost 2 bases, V lost 2 bases, and 6 bases had no gene match. The CDR3 is 16 residues long. Looked up from germline, CDR1 is SGHNT and CDR2 is YYREEE (reference sequence). The CDR3 here is CASSLERTGGQETQYF. As DNA, the CDR3 is TGTGCCAGCAGCTTAGAAAGGACAGGGGGTCAAGAGACCCAGTACTTC.

This clonotype has at least ten counts. This beta chain appears as a stray read in a library generated for alpha chains; its size is not informative. The chain is built from TRBV6-2 or TRBV6-3 and TRBJ2-7; 12 bases map to TRBD1. The junction had 8 bases not matched to a gene; V was cut back by 0 bases and J by 2 bases. This CDR3 is built from 18 residues. CDR1 is MNHEY and CDR2 is SVGEGT in the germline V gene. CDR3 sequence: CASSYSSAGTGGTYEQYF. The DNA of the CDR3 is TGTGCCAGCAGTTACTCTTCGGCCGGGACAGGGGGCACCTACGAGCAGTACTTC.

This clonotype was counted at least ten times. This beta chain is an unintended read in a library built for alpha chains; its size means little. This rearrangement joins TRBV27 to TRBJ1-4; 10 bases agree with TRBD1. This CDR3 comprises 14 residues. Germline V CDR1 and CDR2: MNHEY, SMNVEV (reference sequence). V lost 6 bases to trimming and J lost 10 bases; unmatched junction nucleotides: 8. The CDR3 DNA reads TGTGCCAGCAGAGCCGGGACAGGGGCTGGAAAACTGTTTTTT. Amino acids: CASRAGTGAGKLFF. The whole variable domain, remainder taken from reference TRBV27 and TRBJ1-4, is EAQVTQNPRYLITVTGKKLTVTCSQNMNHEYMSWYRQDPGLGLRQIYYSMNVEVTDKGDVPEGYKVSRKEKRNFPLILESPSPNQTSLYFCASRAGTGAGKLFFGSGTQLSVL.

This clonotype was recorded at least ten times. This beta chain represents an off-target read in a library built for alpha chains; its size is of limited meaning. The genes are TRBV12-3 or TRBV12-4 and TRBJ1-4, with a possible D match to TRBD1 (5 bases). This CDR3 comprises 13 residues. The ends were cut back, 7 bases at V and 4 bases at J, with 10 bases in the middle. DNA for the CDR3: TGTGCCAGCACTGGGGACGGTAATGAAAAACTGTTTTTT. This gives the protein CASTGDGNEKLFF.

This clonotype was recorded many times. This beta chain lies outside the target of a library built for alpha chains; its clone size means little. The chain combines TRBV4-2 with TRBJ2-7; 8 nucleotides match TRBD1. V was pared by 2 bases and J by 2 bases, with 5 bases of the junction left unmatched. The germline V gene encodes CDR1 LGHNA and CDR2 YNFKEQ. The CDR3 totals 15 residues. The DNA of the CDR3 is TGTGCCAGCAGCCAAACACAGGGGGGAACCTACGAGCAGTACTTC. This codes for CASSQTQGGTYEQYF.

This clonotype was counted between two and nine times. This beta chain came through as a stray read in a library set up for alpha chains, and its size says little. The chain uses TRBV12-5 and TRBJ1-1; TRBD1 might be the D (5 bases). The CDR3 is 15 residues long. The germline V and J ends were trimmed by 1 base and 7 bases, with 16 bases remaining between them. Germline lookup yields CDR1 LGHNT and CDR2 FRNRAP. The CDR3: CASGLGVAGRIEAFF. Here the CDR3 DNA reads TGTGCTAGTGGTTTGGGGGTGGCAGGGAGGATTGAAGCTTTCTTT.

As regards this clonotype: The library was built for alpha chains, so this beta chain is an off-target read and its size means little. The chain links TRBV3-1 to TRBJ1-2; D unresolved. V dropped 1 base and J dropped 4 bases, with 13 bases sitting between them. This CDR3 is 15 amino acids long. Germline CDR1 reads LGHDT; CDR2 reads YNNKEL (reference sequence). CDR3: CASSQVNQPGYGYTF. The CDR3 DNA follows: TGTGCCAGCAGCCAAGTAAATCAGCCCGGCTATGGCTACACCTTC. The complete variable domain, with remaining parts taken from reference TRBV3-1 and TRBJ1-2, reads DTAVSQTPKYLVTQMGNDKSIKCEQNLGHDTMYWYKQDSKKFLKIMFSYNNKELIINETVPNRFSPKSPDKAHLNLHINSLELGDSAVYFCASSQVNQPGYGYTFGSGTRLTVV.

This clonotype has ten or more counts. This beta chain is an unintended read in a library built for alpha chains; its size means little. CDR3 bases: TGCGCCAGCAGCTTGCAACAGGGGTCACAAGAGACCCAGTACTTC. This codes for CASSLQQGSQETQYF. The chain recombines TRBV5-1 with TRBJ2-5; TRBD1 aligns across 7 bases. V trimming: 1 base; J trimming: 2 bases; junction bases outside the gene matches: 5. The CDR3 sequence is 15 residues long. CDR1 and CDR2 (germline): SGHRS, YFSETQ.

In its sample, this clonotype was seen a few times. The size of this beta chain means little, since it is a stray read in a library made for alpha chains. V usage is TRBV20-1 and J usage is TRBJ2-7; 10 bases fit TRBD1. The CDR3 extends over 14 amino acids. Germline CDR1 is DFQATT and CDR2 is SNEGSKA (reference sequence). With 4 bases clipped from V and 4 bases from J, the junction kept 7 bases outside the gene matches. CDR3 loop: CSATRDRGVYEQYF. The CDR3 DNA is TGCAGTGCTACGAGGGACAGGGGCGTATACGAGCAGTACTTC.

This clonotype appeared many times. Because the library targeted alpha chains, this beta chain is an off-target read whose size means little. The CDR3 loop reads CASSLRGTGKGYTF. The CDR3 DNA reads TGTGCCAGCAGTTTAAGGGGGACCGGGAAAGGCTACACCTTC. The genes are TRBV28 and TRBJ1-2; D is possibly TRBD1 (6 bases). The CDR3 covers 14 residues. Germline lookup yields CDR1 MDHEN and CDR2 SYDVKM. The germline V and J ends were trimmed by 2 bases and 8 bases, with 15 bases remaining between them.

This clonotype appeared a single time. Little can be read into the size of this beta chain, an off-target read in a library designed for alpha chains. The chain recombines TRBV12-3 or TRBV12-4 with TRBJ2-7, with TRBD2 matching over 7 bases. The J segment lost 3 bases and the V segment lost 1 base, leaving 3 bases of the junction unmatched. The CDR3 spans 14 residues. The CDR3 here is CASSLDASGYEQYF. CDR3 in DNA: TGTGCCAGCAGTTTAGATGCTAGCGGCTACGAGCAGTACTTC.

This clonotype was recorded at least ten times. For a library built for alpha chains, this beta chain is a stray read; little rests on its size. The chain recombines TRBV4-3 with TRBJ1-5; no clear D gene. Germline lookup yields CDR1 LGHNA and CDR2 YSLEER. CDR3 length: 13 amino acids. V lost 0 bases, J lost 5 bases, and 5 bases lay in between. CDR3 protein: CASSQDSHQPQHF. As DNA, the CDR3 is TGCGCCAGCAGCCAAGATTCCCATCAGCCCCAGCATTTT.

By proportion, this clonotype is medium-sized. A library made for alpha chains picked up this beta chain off target, so its size means little. The chain joins TRBV12-3 or TRBV12-4 to TRBJ2-3, with 12 bases matching TRBD2. This CDR3 has 16 residues. V dropped 6 bases and J dropped 3; count of bases not matched to a gene: 7. The CDR3, as DNA: TGTGCCAGCAGCCTGACTAGCGGGGGATGGACAGATACGCAGTATTTT. Encoded protein: CASSLTSGGWTDTQYF.

This clonotype appeared a few times. This beta chain is a stray sequence in a library constructed for alpha chains; its clone size is not meaningful. CDR3 nucleotide sequence: TGCGCCAGCAGCTTGGTGTTCTTTAGAGAAGGGCAGTACTTC. As protein: CASSLVFFREGQYF. The chain employs TRBV5-1 and TRBJ2-7; D gene ambiguous. Germline V gene data show CDR1 as SGHRS and CDR2 as YFSETQ. With 0 bases removed from V and 9 bases from J, the gap between germline ends came to 16 bases. The CDR3 totals 14 residues.

In this sample, this clonotype turned up many times. A library prepared for alpha chains yielded this beta chain as an off-target read; its size is of little meaning. CDR3 protein: CASSLSGTGSYEQYF. In DNA, the CDR3 is TGCGCCAGCAGCTTGTCCGGGACAGGGTCCTACGAGCAGTACTTC. The chain combines TRBV5-1 with TRBJ2-7, with TRBD1 identical over 9 bases. The germline gives CDR1 SGHRS, CDR2 YFSETQ. V gave up 1 base and J gave up 1 base; unmatched junction bases: 3. The CDR3 runs 15 residues. Full variable domain (outside the CDR3, taken from reference TRBV5-1 and TRBJ2-7): KAGVTQTPRYLIKTRGQQVTLSCSPISGHRSVSWYQQTPGQGLQFLFEYFSETQRNKGNFPGRFSGRQFSNSRSEMNVSTLELGDSALYLCASSLSGTGSYEQYFGPGTRLTVT.

This clonotype has at least ten counts. Little can be read into the size of this beta chain, an off-target read in a library designed for alpha chains. V usage is TRBV11-2 and J usage is TRBJ2-3; D possibly corresponds to TRBD2 (6 bases). Germline-derived CDR1 and CDR2 are SGHAT and FQNNGV. This CDR3 spans 15 amino acids. V shed 5 bases and J shed 2 bases, with 14 bases lying between them. In DNA form, the CDR3 reads TGTGCCAGCAGCGGAAGGAGGGGCGCCACAGATACGCAGTATTTT. Translation gives CASSGRRGATDTQYF.

This clonotype was recorded at least ten times. For a library built for alpha chains, this beta chain is a stray read; little rests on its size. The J gene is TRBJ2-2, the V gene TRBV6-1; the D is unclear. Germline V lookup: CDR1 MNHNS, CDR2 SASEGT. There are 12 residues in the CDR3. Trimming cost V 3 bases and J 4 bases, with 3 bases left between them. The CDR3 DNA sequence: TGTGCCAGCAGTGACCTCACCGGGGAGCTGTTTTTT. The encoded protein is CASSDLTGELFF.

This clonotype has ten or more counts. Little can be read into the size of this beta chain, an off-target read in a library designed for alpha chains. The V call is TRBV4-2, the J call TRBJ1-2; tentative D call: TRBD1 (6 bases). Germline CDR1 LGHNA, CDR2 YNFKEQ. The CDR3 contains 14 residues. V was shortened by 0 bases and J by 4 bases, with 9 bases between the two germline ends. CDR3 coding DNA: TGTGCCAGCAGCCAAGATCGGACAGCCTATGGCTACACCTTC. Its protein is CASSQDRTAYGYTF.

On this clonotype itself: Because this beta chain is a stray read in a library intended to capture alpha chains, its abundance should not be given much weight. The chain employs TRBV7-3 and TRBJ2-3; a possible D gene is TRBD2 (6 bases). The CDR3 has 14 amino acids. CDR1 and CDR2 (germline): SGHTA, FQGTGA. Deletions cut 5 bases from V and 2 bases from J, with 11 bases between. This CDR3 is CASSLGTSTDTQYF. CDR3 coding DNA: TGTGCCAGCAGCCTGGGGACTTCCACAGATACGCAGTATTTT.